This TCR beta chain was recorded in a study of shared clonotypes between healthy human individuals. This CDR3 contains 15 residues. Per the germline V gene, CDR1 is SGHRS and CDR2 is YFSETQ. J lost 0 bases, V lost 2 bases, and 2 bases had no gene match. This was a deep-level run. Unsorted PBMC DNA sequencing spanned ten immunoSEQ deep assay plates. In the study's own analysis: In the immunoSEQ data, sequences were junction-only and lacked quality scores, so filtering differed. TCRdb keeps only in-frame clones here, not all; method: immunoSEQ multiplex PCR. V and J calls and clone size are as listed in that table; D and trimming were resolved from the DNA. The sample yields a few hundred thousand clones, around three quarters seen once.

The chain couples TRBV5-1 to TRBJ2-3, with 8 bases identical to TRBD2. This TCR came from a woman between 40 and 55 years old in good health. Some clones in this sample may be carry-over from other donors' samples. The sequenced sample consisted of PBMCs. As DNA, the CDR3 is TGCGCCAGCAGCTTAGCGGGAGAGAGCACAGATACGCAGTATTTT. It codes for CASSLAGESTDTQYF. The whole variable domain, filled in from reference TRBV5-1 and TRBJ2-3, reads KAGVTQTPRYLIKTRGQQVTLSCSPISGHRSVSWYQQTPGQGLQFLFEYFSETQRNKGNFPGRFSGRQFSNSRSEMNVSTLELGDSALYLCASSLAGESTDTQYFGPGTRLTVL.